These 32 T cell receptor beta chains came from one sample sequenced in a study of blood T cells in healthy people across ages. Sample-barcoded 5' priming and a J-beta primer mix drove a second PCR of roughly 6 to 12 cycles. TCRdb reprocessed the 5' RACE reads via MiXCR and lists one record per CDR3 protein. The sample holds about 730,000 distinct CDR3 sequences, approximately 43% seen once. The specimen was blood. These receptor sequences come from a woman aged 60 to 75 in good health.

In its sample, this clonotype was seen many times. The chain has TRBV10-3 and TRBJ2-5; D gene uncertain. CDR1 is ENHRY and CDR2 is SYGVKD in the germline V gene. The CDR3 is 14 amino acids. V dropped 3 bases and J dropped 1 base, with 9 bases sitting between them. CDR3 nucleotides: TGTGCCATCAGTGACCGGTTTGCCCAAGAGACCCAGTACTTC. It is translated as CAISDRFAQETQYF.

This clonotype was observed a handful of times. V and J are TRBV9 and TRBJ2-6, with 10 positions matching TRBD1. With V trimmed by 4 bases and J by 0 bases, 10 bases remained unmatched. This CDR3 is 19 amino acids long. Germline CDR1 reads SGDLS; CDR2 reads YYNGEE. The CDR3 here is CASSFWTGGFGSGANVLTF. The CDR3 coding sequence is TGTGCCAGCAGCTTCTGGACAGGGGGGTTTGGCTCTGGGGCCAACGTCCTGACTTTC.

This chain uses TRBV6-5 with TRBJ1-1; D may be TRBD1 (5 bases). CDR1 is MNHEY, CDR2 SVGAGI, per germline. Trimming left V 2 bases short and J 0 bases short, with 10 bases between. The CDR3 has 15 amino acids. The CDR3 DNA follows: TGTGCCAGCAGTTACGCTCGGGGGATGAACACTGAAGCTTTCTTT. Its protein product is CASSYARGMNTEAFF.

The chain carries TRBV25-1 and TRBJ2-3, with 11 bases fitting TRBD1. This CDR3 has 15 residues. CDR1 and CDR2 (germline): MGHDK, SYGVNS. V shed 1 base and J 5 bases; nucleotides not matched to a gene: 2. CDR3 in amino acids: CASSEWTGGGDTQYF. The CDR3 DNA reads as TGTGCCAGCAGTGAATGGACAGGGGGCGGAGATACGCAGTATTTT.

This rearrangement joins TRBV7-6 to TRBJ1-1; D unresolved. Germline CDR1 and CDR2: SGHVS and FNYEAQ. There are 13 residues in the CDR3. Between the trimmed V and J ends, which lost 2 bases and 1 base, there was a span of 5 bases. The DNA for the CDR3 is TGTGCCAGCAGCTTAAATAAGAACACTGAAGCTTTCTTT. As protein: CASSLNKNTEAFF.

DNA of the CDR3: TGCAGCGCCCCGGGACAGACGAACACCGGGGAGCTGTTTTTT. Translated: CSAPGQTNTGELFF. The chain has TRBV29-1 and TRBJ2-2, with TRBD1 matching 7 bases. The CDR3 is made up of 14 amino acids. Germline V gene sequence: CDR1 SQVTM, CDR2 ANQGSEA. V lost 7 bases and J lost 0; bases outside the gene matches: 5.

The V gene is TRBV20-1, the J gene TRBJ2-1; a weak D match, TRBD1 (6 bases). Germline V gene sequence: CDR1 DFQATT, CDR2 SNEGSKA (reference sequence). Trimming took off 0 bases at V and 3 bases at J, with 12 bases between the two ends. There are 15 residues in the CDR3. CDR3 DNA sequence: TGCAGTGCTAGAGAGATAGAGGGGGACTACAATGAGCAGTTCTTC. Its translation is CSAREIEGDYNEQFF.

Only a few counts were recorded for this clonotype. The chain has TRBV14 and TRBJ1-4, with 11 bases aligning to TRBD1. Per germline, CDR1 SGHDN and CDR2 FVKESK. V shed 4 bases, J shed 8 bases, and the junction held 6 bases outside the gene matches. This CDR3 contains 15 residues. DNA of the CDR3: TGTGCCAGCAGCCTGATGGGACAGGGGGGCGAAAAACTGTTTTTT. It translates to CASSLMGQGGEKLFF.

V gene TRBV4-2 combines with J gene TRBJ2-1; 8 bases map to TRBD1. Germline V gives CDR1 LGHNA, CDR2 YNFKEQ. The CDR3 consists of 18 residues. Trimming at V came to 2 bases and at J to 10 bases, leaving 19 bases not matched to a gene. The CDR3 nucleotides are TGTGCCAGCAGCCAATCTGGGTCTGGGGACAGGAGTACCTACGAGCAGTTCTTC. It translates to CASSQSGSGDRSTYEQFF.

This chain connects TRBV6-2 or TRBV6-3 to TRBJ2-7; D is possibly TRBD2 (5 bases). The DNA end favors TRBJ2-5, so the J call may be wrong. Germline V lookup: CDR1 MNHEY, CDR2 SVGEGT. CDR3 length equals 14 residues. The chain's CDR3 is CASSQDFPLETQYF. CDR3 DNA sequence: TGTGCCAGCAGCCAGGACTTCCCATTGGAGACCCAGTACTTC.

Concerning this clonotype: A read error is possible here, since a much larger clone lies one base away. The J gene is TRBJ2-5, the V gene TRBV9, with no clear D. This CDR3 has 13 amino acids. The germline gives CDR1 SGDLS, CDR2 YYNGEE. The CDR3 loop reads CASSVAGQEAQYF. DNA for the CDR3: TGTGCCAGCAGCGTAGCAGGTCAAGAGGCCCAGTACTTC.

In DNA, the CDR3 is TGCGCCAGCAGCTTGGCCGACGGGGGGGTTGGCGAGCAGTACTTC. Amino acid sequence: CASSLADGGVGEQYF. The chain employs TRBV5-1 and TRBJ2-7; 8 bases are shared with TRBD2. The CDR3 loop spans 15 amino acids. After removal of 0 bases from V and 6 bases from J, the junction contained 8 bases not matched to a gene. The germline V gene has CDR1 SGHRS and CDR2 YFSETQ. The whole variable domain, filled in from reference TRBV5-1 and TRBJ2-7, reads KAGVTQTPRYLIKTRGQQVTLSCSPISGHRSVSWYQQTPGQGLQFLFEYFSETQRNKGNFPGRFSGRQFSNSRSEMNVSTLELGDSALYLCASSLADGGVGEQYFGPGTRLTVT.

The chain has TRBV3-1 and TRBJ2-7, with TRBD2 identical over 7 bases. V lost 1 base to trimming and J lost 9 bases; unmatched junction nucleotides: 6. From germline, CDR1 is LGHDT and CDR2 YNNKEL (reference sequence). The CDR3 covers 13 residues. The CDR3 loop is CASSQARGEGQYF. DNA for the CDR3: TGTGCCAGCAGCCAAGCCCGCGGGGAGGGGCAGTACTTC.

This clonotype appeared a few times. The V call is TRBV9, the J call TRBJ2-3, with 7 nucleotides matching TRBD2. This CDR3 has 16 amino acids. CDR1 and CDR2 from the germline V gene are SGDLS and YYNGEE. Losses at the gene ends were 0 bases for V and 6 bases for J; bases not matched to a gene: 10. The CDR3 nucleotides read TGTGCCAGCAGCGTAGTGGGGGGGGACGGTCCGGATACGCAGTATTTT. It encodes CASSVVGGDGPDTQYF. Full variable domain (rest looked up from reference TRBV9 and TRBJ2-3): DSGVTQTPKHLITATGQRVTLRCSPRSGDLSVYWYQQSLDQGLQFLIQYYNGEERAKGNILERFSAQQFPDLHSELNLSSLELGDSALYFCASSVVGGDGPDTQYFGPGTRLTVL.

This chain connects TRBV13 to TRBJ2-5; TRBD2 might be the D (6 bases). Germline V gene data show CDR1 as PRHDT and CDR2 as FYEKMQ (reference sequence). The V and J ends lost 5 bases and 5 bases respectively, with 15 bases between them. CDR3 size: 14 residues. The chain's CDR3 is CASSEAGGKETQYF. The CDR3, as DNA: TGTGCCAGCAGCGAGGCCGGGGGAAAGGAGACCCAGTACTTC.

The rearrangement joins TRBV4-1 to TRBJ2-3; TRBD2 agrees at 7 bases. Per the germline V gene, CDR1 is MGHRA and CDR2 is YSYEKL. The CDR3 has 15 residues. V was pared by 6 bases and J by 4 bases, with 10 bases of the junction left unmatched. The CDR3 region is CASSRLAGAADTQYF. The CDR3 region has the DNA TGCGCCAGCAGTCGACTGGCGGGAGCCGCAGATACGCAGTATTTT.

A remark on this clonotype: This sequence may be a read error, since a much larger clone differs from it by one base. V gene TRBV10-3 combines with J gene TRBJ2-5; D gene ambiguous. Judging by the DNA end, TRBJ2-1 fits better; the J call may be wrong. The length of the CDR3 is 13 residues. CDR1 is ENHRY and CDR2 is SYGVKD in the germline V gene. CDR3 bases: TGTGCCATCAGTGGACACACACAAGAGACCCAGTTCTTC. Its protein product is CAISGHTQETQFF.

The J gene is TRBJ1-3, the V gene TRBV4-3; no definite D call. V was clipped by 0 bases and J by 0 bases, with 12 bases between them. There are 17 residues in the CDR3. Germline V gene lookup returns CDR1 LGHNA and CDR2 YSLEER. The CDR3 DNA reads as TGCGCCAGCAGCCAAGATCGCGGCGGATACTCTGGAAACACCATATATTTT. This sequence encodes CASSQDRGGYSGNTIYF.

This clonotype appeared a few times. The J gene is TRBJ2-5, the V gene TRBV20-1; D not certain. Per germline, CDR1 DFQATT and CDR2 SNEGSKA (reference sequence). Trimming stripped 2 bases from V and 2 bases from J, with 6 bases between. The CDR3 is 12 residues long. The CDR3 region has the DNA TGCAGTGCTAGATCGGATCAAGAGACCCAGTACTTC. Translation: CSARSDQETQYF.

This clonotype was seen only a few times. The V gene is TRBV6-6, the J gene TRBJ2-1, with 8 positions matching TRBD2. The V gene's germline CDR1 is MNHNY and CDR2 SVGAGI (reference sequence). CDR3 length: 16 amino acids. V was clipped by 4 bases and J by 8 bases; unmatched bases: 13. CDR3 protein: CASSSPPGLVADEQFF. The CDR3 region has the DNA TGTGCCAGCAGTTCACCCCCGGGACTAGTTGCAGATGAGCAGTTCTTC.

V and J are TRBV18 and TRBJ2-2, with TRBD1 identical over 11 bases. Germline CDR1 KGHSH, CDR2 LQKENI. There are 15 residues in the CDR3. Losses at the gene ends were 6 bases for V and 5 bases for J; bases not matched to a gene: 5. CDR3 sequence: CASSTGQGATGELFF. The CDR3 DNA sequence: TGTGCCAGCTCGACAGGACAGGGGGCGACCGGGGAGCTGTTTTTT.

The V call is TRBV12-3 or TRBV12-4, the J call TRBJ2-5; 8 nucleotides align to TRBD1. The CDR3 contains 17 residues. The V segment lost 6 bases and the J segment 5 bases; nucleotides outside the gene matches: 17. In DNA, the CDR3 is TGTGCCAGCAGACGACAGGGGCCGAAGCGGACCCATGAGACCCAGTACTTC. It is translated as CASRRQGPKRTHETQYF.

The rearrangement uses TRBV29-1 and TRBJ2-3, with D perhaps matching TRBD2 (5 bases). Per germline, CDR1 SQVTM and CDR2 ANQGSEA. The CDR3 has 14 amino acids. V lost 1 base to trimming and J lost 2 bases, with 10 bases between them. CDR3 DNA sequence: TGCAGCGTTGAAGGGTTTCTAGCCACAGATACGCAGTATTTT. Residues: CSVEGFLATDTQYF.

This clonotype was seen just once. CDR3 sequence: CASNGQNQPQHF. CDR3 coding DNA: TGTGCCAGTAACGGCCAAAATCAGCCCCAGCATTTT. V usage is TRBV6-9 and J usage is TRBJ1-5; D is uncertain. CDR1 and CDR2 from the germline V gene are MNHGY and SVAAGI. The CDR3 sequence is 12 residues long. Trimming left V 9 bases short and J 4 bases short, with 10 bases between.

This clonotype showed up just once. Given a much more abundant clone one base away, this may be a read error. In DNA form, the CDR3 reads TGTGCCAGCAGCTGGACTAATGAGCAGTTATTC. Residues: CASSWTNEQLF. The J gene is TRBJ2-1, the V gene TRBV7-3; tentative D call: TRBD2 (6 bases). The CDR3 is 11 amino acids. Germline loops: CDR1 SGHTA, CDR2 FQGTGA.

The sample holds a few counts of this clonotype. The chain joins TRBV7-9 to TRBJ2-3, with D perhaps TRBD1 (6 bases). Trimming took off 3 bases at V and 3 bases at J, with 13 bases between the two ends. Germline assignment: CDR1 SEHNR and CDR2 FQNEAQ (reference sequence). This CDR3 has 15 amino acids. The CDR3 DNA follows: TGTGCCAGCAGCTTGGCCGGACAGATTACAGATACGCAGTATTTT. Encoded protein: CASSLAGQITDTQYF.

This clonotype was counted many times. The chain carries TRBV7-2 and TRBJ2-6; D not certain. V lost 5 bases to trimming and J lost 4 bases, with 12 bases between them. The V gene's germline CDR1 is SGHTA and CDR2 FQGNSA. This CDR3 contains 15 residues. The CDR3 reads CASSLDLLGANVLTF. For the CDR3, the DNA is TGTGCCAGCAGCCTGGACCTCCTGGGGGCCAACGTCCTGACTTTC.

V gene TRBV28 combines with J gene TRBJ2-7; D is possibly TRBD1 (6 bases). Germline V gene data show CDR1 as MDHEN and CDR2 as SYDVKM. This CDR3 is built from 11 residues. The CDR3 sequence is CASAGEYEQYF. The CDR3 DNA sequence: TGTGCAAGCGCAGGGGAGTACGAGCAGTACTTC. Complete variable domain (other parts from reference TRBV28 and TRBJ2-7): DVKVTQSSRYLVKRTGEKVFLECVQDMDHENMFWYRQDPGLGLRLIYFSYDVKMKEKGDIPEGYSVSREKKERFSLILESASTNQTSMYLCASAGEYEQYFGPGTRLTVT.

The chain is built from TRBV15 and TRBJ2-2; D unclear. V lost 1 base and J 1 base, leaving 16 bases between the germline ends. The germline CDR1 and CDR2 sequences are LNHNV and YYDKDF (reference sequence). CDR3 length: 18 residues. The CDR3 bases are TGTGCCACCAGCAGAGGGGAAGTTTTTGCAGGGAACACCGGGGAGCTGTTTTTT. It translates to CATSRGEVFAGNTGELFF.

The chain has TRBV6-2 or TRBV6-3 and TRBJ2-1; 9 nucleotides line up with TRBD2. CDR3 length: 16 residues. Per germline, CDR1 MNHEY and CDR2 SVGEGT. Trimming at V came to 0 bases and at J to 7 bases, leaving 7 bases not matched to a gene. The DNA for the CDR3 is TGTGCCAGCAGTTACTCGGGTCTAGCGGGGTCAAATGAGCAGTTCTTC. Its protein product is CASSYSGLAGSNEQFF.

This clonotype was seen a handful of times. A read error is possible here, since a much larger clone lies one base away. The rearrangement links TRBV24-1 to TRBJ2-1; D may match TRBD1 or TRBD2 (5 bases each). Looked up from germline, CDR1 is KGHDR and CDR2 is SFDVKD. Trimming cost V 4 bases and J 9 bases, with 15 bases left between them. The CDR3 has 14 amino acids. The CDR3 reads CATSDDTQGPEQFF. The CDR3 coding sequence is TGTGCCACCAGTGACGATACCCAGGGACCTGAGCAGTTCTTC.

V is TRBV20-1 and J is TRBJ1-2; possible D gene TRBD1, 5 bases. Trimming took 5 bases from V and 4 from J, leaving 11 bases between them. The CDR3 totals 12 residues. In germline, CDR1 is DFQATT, CDR2 SNEGSKA (reference sequence). The DNA for the CDR3 is TGCAGTGCTTGGACACAACTCTATGGCTACACCTTC. Translated: CSAWTQLYGYTF.